There are a few counts of the clone carrying this TCR beta chain. Its matching antigen is unknown. The data were taken from a study of vaccination and CD4 T cells after COVID-19. Researchers used the Oncomine TCR Beta short-read assay to sequence DNA from cultured CD4+ T cells. TCRdb fed the PCR reads into MiXCR, producing one record per CDR3 protein. There are 20,000 to 25,000 distinct CDR3 sequences in the sample; 45% to 60% occur only once, and less than 7% lies in the top ten. Treatment indicated: roughly 10-day PBMC culture with coronavirus spike peptide pools or control peptides (ViraFEST assay). The receptor was isolated from a human donor who had recovered from COVID-19. Sequencing input: CD4+ T cells from blood, cultured in vitro.

The CDR3 nucleotides are TGCAGTGCTAGCGGGTATGAGACCCAGTACTTC. It codes for CSASGYETQYF. The V gene is TRBV20-1, the J gene TRBJ2-5; D is uncertain. CDR1 DFQATT and CDR2 SNEGSKA come from the germline V gene (reference sequence). V was shortened by 3 bases and J by 5 bases, with 7 bases between the two germline ends. This CDR3 is built from 11 residues.